One sample yielded the 26 T cell receptor beta chains listed below, sequenced in a study of technical replicates of blood from a handful of donors (dated by TCRdb to the late 2010s). Library generation was performed with the immunoSEQ multiplex PCR assay. The clones in this table, taken by TCRdb from immuneACCESS, are in-frame only. Not every clone is retained; where verified, under half of the shortfall comes from an unresolved V gene, and the cause of the rest is unknown. For this sample the table gives fewer than 65,000 clones, of which roughly 89% were detected only once. The leading ten clones occupy 5.2% of the sample. Sequencing was done on a sample of PBMCs. Receptors were obtained from a human donor in good health. Some clones in this sample may be carry-over from other donors' samples.

The chain links TRBV15 to TRBJ2-7; 11 bases are a match to TRBD1. With V trimmed by 0 bases and J by 6 bases, 4 bases remained unmatched. The V gene's germline CDR1 is LNHNV and CDR2 YYDKDF (reference sequence). This CDR3 spans 15 amino acids. The CDR3 DNA reads as TGTGCCACCAGCAGAGATCTGGGACAGGGGGGCGAGCAGTACTTC. As protein: CATSRDLGQGGEQYF.

V gene TRBV18 combines with J gene TRBJ2-5; 7 nucleotides align to TRBD2. Germline trimming cut 2 bases from V and 3 bases from J; bases unmatched to any gene: 0. The length of the CDR3 is 13 residues. CDR1 is KGHSH, CDR2 LQKENI, per germline. In nucleotides, the CDR3 is TGTGCCAGCTCACCAGGGACTAAAGAGACCCAGTACTTC. Encoded protein: CASSPGTKETQYF.

CDR3 coding DNA: TGTGCCAGCAGCGTTTTACAGGGGACTAGCTCTGGAAACACCATATATTTT. Protein: CASSVLQGTSSGNTIYF. V gene TRBV9 combines with J gene TRBJ1-3, with TRBD1 identical over 7 bases. The CDR3 has 17 amino acids. V lost 2 bases, J lost 0 bases, and 8 bases stayed unmatched. CDR1 and CDR2 (germline): SGDLS, YYNGEE.

The chain links TRBV7-8 to TRBJ1-4, with TRBD1 matching over 7 bases. CDR3 length equals 15 residues. The trim removed 2 bases at V and 7 bases at J, leaving 7 bases unmatched. The germline CDR1 and CDR2 sequences are SGHVS and FQNEAQ. The chain's CDR3 is CASSLQTGQGEKLFF. DNA for the CDR3: TGTGCCAGCAGCTTACAGACAGGGCAAGGTGAAAAACTGTTTTTT. Drawing the rest from reference TRBV7-8 and TRBJ1-4, the complete variable domain is GAGVSQSPRYKVAKRGQDVALRCDPISGHVSLFWYQQALGQGPEFLTYFQNEAQLDKSGLPSDRFFAERPEGSVSTLKIQRTQQEDSAVYLCASSLQTGQGEKLFFGSGTQLSVL.

The V call is TRBV7-2, the J call TRBJ1-1; no clear D. The germline gives CDR1 SGHTA, CDR2 FQGNSA. The CDR3 length is 14 residues. V lost 3 bases and J lost 0, with 8 bases in between. CDR3 sequence: CASSLGRLNTEAFF. The CDR3 nucleotides are TGTGCCAGCAGCTTGGGCCGGCTGAACACTGAAGCTTTCTTT.

The gene calls are TRBV2 and TRBJ2-3; TRBD1 agrees at 9 bases. The V and J ends lost 3 bases and 4 bases, in that order; junction bases with no gene match: 8. This CDR3 is 16 amino acids long. Germline values: CDR1 SNHLY, CDR2 FYNNEI. The CDR3 reads CASSDLGQGTADTQYF. DNA of the CDR3: TGTGCCAGCAGTGATCTAGGACAGGGGACCGCAGATACGCAGTATTTT.

The chain employs TRBV9 and TRBJ2-5, with 12 nucleotides matching TRBD2. V gave up 0 bases and J gave up 5 bases; unmatched junction bases: 5. Germline V CDR1 and CDR2: SGDLS, YYNGEE. The CDR3 has 16 amino acids. CDR3 bases: TGTGCCAGCAGCGTAGGACTAGCGGGAGTTGGGGAGACCCAGTACTTC. Amino acids: CASSVGLAGVGETQYF. Variable domain in full (rest from reference TRBV9 and TRBJ2-5): DSGVTQTPKHLITATGQRVTLRCSPRSGDLSVYWYQQSLDQGLQFLIQYYNGEERAKGNILERFSAQQFPDLHSELNLSSLELGDSALYFCASSVGLAGVGETQYFGPGTRLLVL.

The rearrangement joins TRBV7-2 to TRBJ1-5; D gene ambiguous. CDR3 size: 12 residues. V lost 6 bases and J lost 6, with 9 bases in between. Germline CDR1 SGHTA, CDR2 FQGNSA. Written as DNA, the CDR3 is TGTGCCAGCAGTTCCGGTAGTCAGCCCCAGCATTTT. This encodes CASSSGSQPQHF. The full variable domain, its missing parts supplied by reference TRBV7-2 and TRBJ1-5, is GAGVSQSPSNKVTEKGKDVELRCDPISGHTALYWYRQSLGQGLEFLIYFQGNSAPDKSGLPSDRFSAERTGGSVSTLTIQRTQQEDSAVYLCASSSGSQPQHFGDGTRLSIL.

This rearrangement joins TRBV4-2 to TRBJ2-1; tentative D call: TRBD2 (5 bases). Trimming pared 7 bases from V and 7 bases from J, leaving 20 bases between. This CDR3 region has 15 residues. The V gene's germline CDR1 is LGHNA and CDR2 YNFKEQ. The CDR3 DNA reads as TGTGCCAGCACCCTCCTGCTTGGTAGGGAGAATGAGCAGTTCTTC. Protein sequence: CASTLLLGRENEQFF.

The gene calls are TRBV30 and TRBJ2-1, with D tentatively TRBD2 (5 bases). Trimming cost V 0 bases and J 4 bases, with 16 bases left between them. CDR1 and CDR2 from the germline V gene are GTSNPN and SVGIG (reference sequence). CDR3 length equals 16 residues. The CDR3 DNA reads TGTGCCTGGAGTGTACTTGGGCTAGCCAGATACAATGAGCAGTTCTTC. Translating it yields CAWSVLGLARYNEQFF.

The gene calls are TRBV5-1 and TRBJ2-7, with 9 positions matching TRBD1. This CDR3 spans 16 amino acids. The J segment lost 2 bases and the V segment lost 6 bases, leaving 12 bases of the junction unmatched. Germline loops: CDR1 SGHRS, CDR2 YFSETQ. CDR3 protein: CASNLGTGKGAYEQYF. The CDR3 DNA reads as TGCGCCAGCAACCTCGGGACAGGGAAAGGGGCCTACGAGCAGTACTTC.

The chain recombines TRBV30 with TRBJ2-2; 7 positions match TRBD1. CDR1 is GTSNPN, CDR2 SVGIG, per germline (reference sequence). This CDR3 region has 15 residues. The V and J ends lost 1 base and 5 bases, in that order; junction bases with no gene match: 7. In DNA form, the CDR3 reads TGTGCCTGGAGTGGACAGGGTCTCGATACCGGGGAGCTGTTTTTT. Amino acid sequence: CAWSGQGLDTGELFF.

This chain connects TRBV4-3 to TRBJ2-1, with 10 bases matching TRBD2. The CDR3 covers 18 residues. The V gene's germline CDR1 is LGHNA and CDR2 YSLEER. The V and J ends lost 3 bases and 2 bases, in that order; junction bases with no gene match: 10. The CDR3 sequence is CASSQSFLAGDPYNEQFF. DNA of the CDR3: TGCGCCAGCAGCCAGTCTTTTCTAGCGGGAGATCCCTACAATGAGCAGTTCTTC.

This chain joins TRBV6-6 and TRBJ1-2; tentative D call: TRBD1 (6 bases). V was clipped by 6 bases and J by 4 bases, with 12 bases between them. This CDR3 region has 13 residues. CDR1 is MNHNY, CDR2 SVGAGI, per germline (reference sequence). This CDR3 is CASSPGQSYGYTF. CDR3 DNA sequence: TGTGCCAGCAGCCCCGGACAGAGCTATGGCTACACCTTC.

The V and J genes are TRBV5-4 and TRBJ1-2, with 8 bases lining up with TRBD1. V was clipped by 5 bases and J by 6 bases; unmatched bases: 15. This CDR3 has 16 residues. From germline, CDR1 is SGHNT and CDR2 YYREEE (reference sequence). The CDR3 sequence is CASSSGQGRGVNGYTF. The CDR3 DNA is TGTGCCAGCAGTTCAGGACAGGGAAGAGGGGTGAATGGCTACACCTTC.

V usage is TRBV19 and J usage is TRBJ2-3; TRBD2 matches 10 bases. CDR1 is LNHDA and CDR2 is SQIVND in the germline V gene (reference sequence). With 9 bases clipped from V and 2 bases from J, the junction kept 5 bases outside the gene matches. This CDR3 comprises 14 residues. In DNA form, the CDR3 reads TGTGCCAGCGAGCGGGGGGGCTACACAGATACGCAGTATTTT. This translates into CASERGGYTDTQYF.

The gene calls are TRBV15 and TRBJ2-5; 8 positions agree with TRBD1. This CDR3 spans 14 amino acids. CDR1 LNHNV and CDR2 YYDKDF come from the germline V gene (reference sequence). V lost 1 base, J lost 4 bases, and 2 bases stayed unmatched. CDR3 nucleotides: TGTGCCACCAGCAGAGCCGACAGGGGAGAGACCCAGTACTTC. Translated: CATSRADRGETQYF. The whole variable domain, remainder taken from reference TRBV15 and TRBJ2-5, is DAMVIQNPRYQVTQFGKPVTLSCSQTLNHNVMYWYQQKSSQAPKLLFHYYDKDFNNEADTPDNFQSRRPNTSFCFLDIRSPGLGDTAMYLCATSRADRGETQYFGPGTRLLVL.

The chain is built from TRBV7-8 and TRBJ1-3; D is undetermined. CDR1 and CDR2 (germline): SGHVS, FQNEAQ. Trimming removed 5 bases from V and 2 bases from J, with 10 bases in between. The length of the CDR3 is 14 residues. CDR3 in amino acids: CASSPERAGNTIYF. DNA for the CDR3: TGTGCCAGCAGCCCCGAACGAGCTGGAAACACCATATATTTT.

This clone was found a few times. The rearrangement uses TRBV7-9 and TRBJ1-1; tentatively, D is TRBD1 (5 bases). CDR1 and CDR2 from the germline V gene are SEHNR and FQNEAQ (reference sequence). The ends were cut back, 2 bases at V and 2 bases at J, with 12 bases in the middle. The CDR3 totals 15 residues. CDR3 DNA: TGTGCCAGCAGCTTAATAGGACAACTCAACACTGAAGCTTTCTTT. Translation gives CASSLIGQLNTEAFF.

The rearrangement links TRBV30 to TRBJ2-3; D is uncertain. V lost 1 base and J lost 0, with 8 bases in between. The germline CDR1 and CDR2 sequences are GTSNPN and SVGIG (reference sequence). This CDR3 contains 14 residues. CDR3 in DNA: TGTGCCTGGAGTGAACTGAGGAGCACAGATACGCAGTATTTT. Translated: CAWSELRSTDTQYF.

This chain uses TRBV30 with TRBJ1-6; 9 bases align to TRBD1. This CDR3 has 14 amino acids. The J segment lost 9 bases and the V segment lost 2 bases, leaving 5 bases of the junction unmatched. Germline V gene data show CDR1 as GTSNPN and CDR2 as SVGIG (reference sequence). The DNA for the CDR3 is TGTGCCTGGAGTCCGGGACAGGGCTTTTCACCCCTCCACTTT. This translates into CAWSPGQGFSPLHF.

The table lists this clone with a few counts. The rearrangement uses TRBV5-1 and TRBJ1-1, with a weak D call TRBD1 (6 bases). Germline V lookup: CDR1 SGHRS, CDR2 YFSETQ. The V and J ends lost 3 bases and 0 bases respectively, with 9 bases between them. The CDR3 covers 14 residues. CDR3 nucleotides: TGCGCCAGCAGCTGGGGGCCCGTGAACACTGAAGCTTTCTTT. This gives the protein CASSWGPVNTEAFF. Using reference TRBV5-1 and TRBJ1-1 for the parts outside the CDR3, the full variable domain is KAGVTQTPRYLIKTRGQQVTLSCSPISGHRSVSWYQQTPGQGLQFLFEYFSETQRNKGNFPGRFSGRQFSNSRSEMNVSTLELGDSALYLCASSWGPVNTEAFFGQGTRLTVV.

V and J are TRBV4-3 and TRBJ1-1; tentative D call: TRBD1 (5 bases). The ends were cut back, 4 bases at V and 3 bases at J, with 12 bases in the middle. The germline V gene encodes CDR1 LGHNA and CDR2 YSLEER. The CDR3 has 14 residues. The CDR3 spells CASSPRDYYTEAFF. The CDR3 nucleotides read TGCGCCAGCAGCCCTAGGGACTACTACACTGAAGCTTTCTTT.

The rearrangement links TRBV2 to TRBJ1-6; 7 positions match TRBD1. There are 15 residues in the CDR3. The germline V gene has CDR1 SNHLY and CDR2 FYNNEI. Trimming at V came to 8 bases and at J to 3 bases, leaving 7 bases not matched to a gene. The CDR3 DNA follows: TGTGCCAGCCGTCCCGGGACAGTCTATAATTCACCCCTCCACTTT. Its translation is CASRPGTVYNSPLHF.

This clone was found many times. The chain links TRBV10-3 to TRBJ1-3; 10 bases match TRBD1. From germline, CDR1 is ENHRY and CDR2 SYGVKD. CDR3 length equals 19 residues. Trimming took 5 bases from V and 0 from J; bases not matched to a gene: 13. In DNA, the CDR3 is TGTGCCATCAGTAGCACCTTTGGGACAGGGGTGTCCTCTGGAAACACCATATATTTT. It translates to CAISSTFGTGVSSGNTIYF.

The chain combines TRBV9 with TRBJ2-5, with 11 bases fitting TRBD2. The CDR3 length is 16 residues. Germline CDR1 reads SGDLS; CDR2 reads YYNGEE. V lost 0 bases and J lost 5; bases outside the gene matches: 6. The DNA for the CDR3 is TGTGCCAGCAGCGTAGCTTTAGCGGGAGGGCCGGAGACCCAGTACTTC. Protein: CASSVALAGGPETQYF.